One T cell receptor (beta chain) is described in this entry. The antigen is not known. This table comes from immunoSEQ multiplex PCR, and its TCRdb copy is limited to in-frame clones, with some not included. The profile shows about 480,000 clones, about 79% of them singletons. V was trimmed by 7 bases and J by 4 bases, leaving 13 bases between them. This CDR3 contains 13 residues. Per the germline V gene, CDR1 is MDHEN and CDR2 is SYDVKM. This specimen belongs to a study of shared clonotypes between healthy human individuals. Study-wide points: A small donor pool kept down the genetic and exposure-history diversity that was represented.

This clonotype originated in a woman aged 40 to 50 in good health. Some clones in this sample may be carry-over from other donors' samples. Input material: PBMCs. The gene calls are TRBV28 and TRBJ1-2; the D is unclear. CDR3 in amino acids: CASTTSGLYGYTF. Written as DNA, the CDR3 is TGTGCCAGCACTACGTCGGGCCTCTATGGCTACACCTTC.